These T cell receptor beta chains were read from a single sample in a study of T cell changes during pregnancy in multiple sclerosis. The table came from immunoSEQ multiplex PCR; TCRdb's copy has only in-frame clones and leaves some out. Here the sample spans 73,000 or so clones, more than 80% being singletons. The input for sequencing was peripheral blood, taken in the second trimester of pregnancy. The origin of the receptors is a female donor with multiple sclerosis, enrolled in a pregnancy study. Both conserved end residues are part of each CDR3. The order of the fields is V gene, clone size, D gene, J gene, CDR3 DNA, CDR3 protein. The D gene is left open where the match is weak. Only some rows state a clone size, as once, few, many or a class for expanded clones.

TRBV7-9	once	TRBD1	TRBJ2-2	TGTGCCAGCAGTTCCTTCCGCCAGGGGGCCGTCGCCGGGGAGCTGTTTTTT	CASSSFRQGAVAGELFF
TRBV7-2	NA	NA	TRBJ1-4	TGTGCCAGCAGCTTAGTTAGGGGGGGTCAGACTAATGAAAAACTGTTTTTT	CASSLVRGGQTNEKLFF
TRBV14	few	NA	TRBJ1-6	TGTGCCAGCAGCCAACAGACAGCCTATAATTCACCCCTCCACTTT	CASSQQTAYNSPLHF
TRBV4-2	NA	NA	TRBJ2-3	TGTGCCAGCAGCGGGGGGGGGCGTGGAGATACGCAGTATTTT	CASSGGGRGDTQYF
TRBV29-1	NA	NA	TRBJ2-3	TGCAGCGTTGGGGCCGGGGGCACAGATACGCAGTATTTT	CSVGAGGTDTQYF
TRBV4-3	NA	TRBD1	TRBJ1-1	TGCGCCAGCAGCCTGGGGGGGACAGGGGTTTCTGAAGCTTTCTTT	CASSLGGTGVSEAFF
TRBV4-1	NA	NA	TRBJ2-7	TGCGCCAGCAGCCAAGGGATACTAAGTCAGTACGAGCAGTACTTC	CASSQGILSQYEQYF
TRBV19	few	NA	TRBJ1-1	TGTGCCAGTAGTATGGGAGAAACTCTCACTGAAGCTTTCTTT	CASSMGETLTEAFF
TRBV7-2	NA	TRBD1	TRBJ1-2	TGTGCCAGCAGCTTTCCGAGAGGGACAGGGGGGTCTAACTATGGCTACACCTTC	CASSFPRGTGGSNYGYTF
TRBV7-3	NA	NA	TRBJ2-3	TGTGCCAGCAGCTTAAGGGGGGGCAACACAGATACGCAGTATTTT	CASSLRGGNTDTQYF
TRBV6-1	NA	NA	TRBJ1-1	TGTGCCAGCAGTGAAGTGCCAGTGAACACTGAAGCTTTCTTT	CASSEVPVNTEAFF
TRBV7-6	NA	NA	TRBJ1-2	TGTGCCAGCAGCTTAGACAGGAACCCTAACTATGGCTACACCTTC	CASSLDRNPNYGYTF
TRBV11-3	NA	TRBD2	TRBJ2-1	TGTGCCAGCAGCTTAGAAATAGCGGGGGGCCAAAATGAGCAGTTCTTC	CASSLEIAGGQNEQFF
TRBV19	NA	TRBD2	TRBJ2-1	TGTGCCAGTACCCCACCCATAGGAGGCCCGACTAGCGGGGGGGCCCGTAATGAGCAGTTCTTC	CASTPPIGGPTSGGARNEQFF
TRBV6-1	NA	TRBD1	TRBJ1-2	TGTGCCAGCAGTGACCCGGGACAGGGTGGCTTC	CASSDPGQGGF
TRBV28	NA	NA	TRBJ2-7	TGTGCCAGCAGTTCAGGGAAGGGCAGCGAGCAGTACTTC	CASSSGKGSEQYF
TRBV5-1	NA	NA	TRBJ2-5	TGCGCCAGCTCCCCCCCGGGAAATGCGGATGGGACCCAGTACTTC	CASSPPGNADGTQYF
TRBV9	NA	NA	TRBJ1-6	TGTGCCAGTCCCACGGCAGGGAATAATTCACCCCTCCACTTT	CASPTAGNNSPLHF
TRBV7-9	NA	NA	TRBJ2-3	TGTGCCACCAAAGATGCAGGCCCAGATACGCAGTATTTT	CATKDAGPDTQYF
TRBV7-2	NA	TRBD1	TRBJ2-3	TGTGCCAGCAGCTTAGCGCTCGGATTTAGGGGGCAAGGCACAGATACGCAGTATTTT	CASSLALGFRGQGTDTQYF
TRBV7-9	NA	NA	TRBJ1-1	TGTGCCAGCAGCTTAGCTCTAACTACAGGGACCACTGAAGCTTTCTTT	CASSLALTTGTTEAFF
TRBV7-8	NA	TRBD2	TRBJ2-4	TGTGCCAGCAGCTTAACTGGCGGGAGGGAAAACATTCAGTACTTC	CASSLTGGRENIQYF
TRBV9	NA	TRBD1	TRBJ2-7	TGTGCCAGCAGCGCCGGACAGGGGCACTACGAGCAGTACTTC	CASSAGQGHYEQYF
TRBV7-3	NA	TRBD2	TRBJ2-5	TGTGCCAGCAGCTTAGACCCCAGCGGGGGGGCCAGAGAGACCCAGTACTTC	CASSLDPSGGARETQYF
TRBV7-9	NA	NA	TRBJ2-3	TGTGCCAGCAGCTTCCAGGGGCGCACAGATACGCAGTATTTT	CASSFQGRTDTQYF
TRBV4-1	NA	NA	TRBJ1-2	TGCGCCAGCAGCCAAGAGAACAGTCTTTATGGCTACACCTTC	CASSQENSLYGYTF
TRBV7-8	NA	TRBD2	TRBJ2-7	TGTGCCAGCAGCTTAGTATTAGCGGGGGCATACACCTACGAGCAGTACTTC	CASSLVLAGAYTYEQYF
TRBV2	few	TRBD1	TRBJ1-1	TGTGCCAGCACCACGGACAGGGTGGACACTGAAGCTTTCTTT	CASTTDRVDTEAFF
TRBV18	NA	TRBD2	TRBJ2-7	TGTGCCAGCTCACCACCCCTAGCGGGGGAGGTAGAGCAGTACTTC	CASSPPLAGEVEQYF
TRBV7-3	NA	TRBD2	TRBJ2-1	TGTGCCAGCAGCTCCGGGACTAGCTCCCATGAGCAGTTCTTC	CASSSGTSSHEQFF
TRBV5-6	NA	NA	TRBJ1-3	TGTGCCAGCAGCTTCCAACTCTTCTCTGGAAACACCATATATTTT	CASSFQLFSGNTIYF
TRBV7-6	NA	NA	TRBJ2-7	TGTGCCAGCAGCCCGGGACTGGCCGAGCAGTACTTC	CASSPGLAEQYF
TRBV18	NA	NA	TRBJ1-2	TGTGCCAGCTCACCATTGGGGGCGCGAGGCTACACCTTC	CASSPLGARGYTF
TRBV7-2	NA	TRBD1	TRBJ1-2	TGTGCCAGCAGCTTATACGACAGGGAATTATATGGCTACACCTTC	CASSLYDRELYGYTF
TRBV6-1	NA	NA	TRBJ1-5	TGTGCCAGCAGAGGGGCTTTCAATCAGCCCCAGCATTTT	CASRGAFNQPQHF
TRBV9	NA	NA	TRBJ2-5	TGTGCCAGCAGCGTGAATAGCGGCAAAGAGACCCAGTACTTC	CASSVNSGKETQYF
TRBV7-8	NA	NA	TRBJ1-1	TGTGCCAGCAGCTTTTTGGAGGCCCAGGCCAGAGCTTTCTTT	CASSFLEAQARAFF
TRBV27	NA	NA	TRBJ1-2	TGTGCCAGCAGTCCCGGACAGTTCTATGGCTACACCTTC	CASSPGQFYGYTF
TRBV5-6	once	NA	TRBJ1-5	TGTGCCAGCAGCTTGGCAGGGCCTAACAATCAGCCCCAGCATTTT	CASSLAGPNNQPQHF
TRBV5-4	NA	NA	TRBJ1-2	TGTGCCAGCAGCGTAACAGGTGCCGGGGGCTACACCTTC	CASSVTGAGGYTF
TRBV7-3	NA	TRBD2	TRBJ2-5	TGTGCCAGCAGCTTAGCGGGGGGGCAAGAGACCCAGTACTTC	CASSLAGGQETQYF
TRBV5-8	NA	TRBD1	TRBJ1-2	TGTGCCAGCAGCCCGATAAACAGGGGATATGGCTACACCTTC	CASSPINRGYGYTF
TRBV7-3	NA	NA	TRBJ2-1	TGTGCCAGCAGCCACTTGGGCCATTCGCAGTTCTTC	CASSHLGHSQFF
TRBV5-6	NA	TRBD1	TRBJ1-1	TGTGCCAGCAGCTCTACAGGGGTTGGCCGCTTCACTGAAGCTTTCTTT	CASSSTGVGRFTEAFF
TRBV7-3	NA	NA	TRBJ1-1	TGTGCCAGCAGCTCACAGGCGAACACTGAAGCTTTCTTT	CASSSQANTEAFF